Listed below are T cell receptor beta chains from one sample, sequenced in a study of blood T cells in healthy people across ages. Via MiXCR, TCRdb re-called the 5' RACE reads, giving one row per CDR3 protein. Of 600,000 or so distinct CDR3 sequences listed, around 20% were seen once; the top ten hold around 3.4%. The source material was blood. These receptors were collected from a man aged 65 to 85 in good health. The CDR3 runs from the conserved cysteine through the conserved F or W. D genes are given only for firm matches. Rows give clone size only sometimes, using once, few, many, or a class for an expanded clone.

-	TRBJ1-2	TRBV18	-	TGTGCCAGCTCACCATGGAAAGAGTCTGGCTACACCTTC	CASSPWKESGYTF
-	TRBJ2-7	TRBV28	-	TGTGCCAGCAAGAGGGGAGGTAGCGCCCACGAGCAGTACTTC	CASKRGGSAHEQYF
-	TRBJ2-7	TRBV10-3	-	TGTGCCATCAGTGAGTCCACCGATATCTACGAGCAGTACTTC	CAISESTDIYEQYF
-	TRBJ2-7	TRBV5-1	TRBD2	TGCGCCAGCAGCACCGGGACTAGCGGGAATACCTACGAGCAGTACTTC	CASSTGTSGNTYEQYF
-	TRBJ2-3	TRBV20-1	TRBD1	TGCAGTGTCCTGGGACAGGCTTACACAGATACGCAGTATTTT	CSVLGQAYTDTQYF
-	TRBJ2-7	TRBV5-5	-	TGTGCCAGCAGCGGGGATGTGAGAGAGCGGTACTTC	CASSGDVRERYF
few	TRBJ2-4	TRBV6-5	-	TGTGCCAGCAGACAGGGTCTGTCCAAAAACATTCAGTACTTC	CASRQGLSKNIQYF
few	TRBJ2-1	TRBV4-3	-	TGCGCCAGCAGCCAAGATAATACTAACGGAAATGAGCAGTTCTTC	CASSQDNTNGNEQFF
few	TRBJ2-7	TRBV9	TRBD1	TGTGCCAGCAGCGGCCATGGGACAGGGCCTACCTACGAGCAGTACTTC	CASSGHGTGPTYEQYF
few	TRBJ2-6	TRBV24-1	-	TGTGCCACCAGTGATTGGAACGGTTCTGGGGCCAACGTCCTGACTTTC	CATSDWNGSGANVLTF
-	TRBJ2-5	TRBV28	-	TGTGCCAGCAGTTTATTAAGGGGCGGGCAAGAGGCCCAGTACTTC	CASSLLRGGQEAQYF